The clone carrying this T cell receptor (beta chain) appeared a few times. The sample comes from a study of blood T cell repertoires in COVID-19. On the study more broadly: Specimens from acute and convalescent COVID-19 originated in the United States, Italy and Spain. Nucleic acid was either cDNA or gDNA, and it came from T cells, B-cell-depleted T cells, or PBMCs.

The assay was immunoSEQ multiplex PCR, and TCRdb's table has in-frame clones only and misses some. The repertoire holds some 140,000 clones, with about four fifths as singletons. The germline V gene encodes CDR1 MRHNA and CDR2 SNTAGT. This CDR3 has 14 residues. Trimming pared 0 bases from V and 1 base from J, leaving 6 bases between. The source is a woman aged 55-70 years with acute or convalescent COVID-19. What was sequenced was peripheral blood. The genes are TRBV6-4 and TRBJ1-1, with no clear D. CDR3 DNA sequence: TGTGCCAGCAGTGACTCTCGGGGGAACACTGAAGCTTTCTTT. The encoded protein is CASSDSRGNTEAFF.